This T cell receptor (beta chain) was observed in a study of blood T cell repertoires in COVID-19. About the study: The cDNA or gDNA used as material had been derived from T cells, B-cell-depleted T cells, or PBMCs.

Original handling: Reference gene primer amplification gave nucleated cell count estimates. Method: immunoSEQ multiplex PCR; TCRdb's copy keeps in-frame clones and lacks some. V and J calls and clone size are as listed in that table; D and trimming were resolved from the DNA. This table has about 130,000 clones, around 80% appearing once. From germline, CDR1 is MNHNY and CDR2 SVGAGI (reference sequence). Trimming removed 7 bases from V and 6 bases from J; junction bases left unmatched: 7. This CDR3 contains 15 residues. Followed over time, Seattle patients had been enrolled while infection was active.

The rearrangement joins TRBV6-6 to TRBJ1-6; 9 bases line up with TRBD1. What was sequenced was peripheral blood. The clonotype originates from a man aged 25-40 years with COVID-19, enrolled during active disease. CDR3 in amino acids: CASTLLGQGNSPLHF. In DNA form, the CDR3 reads TGTGCCAGCACTTTGTTGGGACAGGGTAATTCACCCCTCCACTTT.